This T cell receptor (beta chain) originates from a study of shared clonotypes between healthy human individuals. On the study more broadly: The study drew on a couple of women and a few men aged 18 to 49 as donors. Study observations and caveats: In having few donors, the study represented limited genetic and exposure-history diversity. Apart from blood, nothing was sampled; tissue repertoires likely differ.

The deep-level immunoSEQ assay was used. TCRdb's table, derived via immunoSEQ multiplex PCR, lists solely in-frame clones and lacks some. The table shows under 600,000 clones, with more than 95% occurring only once. This clone has only one observation. The antigen is not known. Trimming shortened V by 2 bases and J by 4 bases, and 11 bases separated the two germline ends. The CDR3 covers 14 residues. Germline V CDR1 and CDR2: MNHNS, SASEGT. The chain is built from TRBV6-1 and TRBJ1-1; unclear D gene. The sequence was obtained from a woman in her thirties in good health. The specimen was naive CD4+ T cells sorted from blood. Documented subset: CD45RA+ positively selected. CDR3 region: CASSEYWRSTEAFF. The CDR3 DNA is TGTGCCAGCAGTGAATATTGGAGGAGCACTGAAGCTTTCTTT.